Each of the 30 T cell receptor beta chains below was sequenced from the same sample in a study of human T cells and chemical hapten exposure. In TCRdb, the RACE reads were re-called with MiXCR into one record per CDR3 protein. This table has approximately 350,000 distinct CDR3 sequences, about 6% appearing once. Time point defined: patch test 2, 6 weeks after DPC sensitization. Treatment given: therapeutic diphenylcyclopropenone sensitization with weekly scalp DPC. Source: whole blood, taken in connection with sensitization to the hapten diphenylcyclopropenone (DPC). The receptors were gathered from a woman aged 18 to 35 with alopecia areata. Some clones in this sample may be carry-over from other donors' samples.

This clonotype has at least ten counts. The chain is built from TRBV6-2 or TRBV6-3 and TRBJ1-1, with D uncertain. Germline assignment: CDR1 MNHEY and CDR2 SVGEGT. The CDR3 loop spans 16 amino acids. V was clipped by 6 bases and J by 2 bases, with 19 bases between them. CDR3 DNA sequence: TGTGCCAGCAGGCATACGGAGGCGTCAGTCAACACTGAAGCTTTCTTT. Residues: CASRHTEASVNTEAFF.

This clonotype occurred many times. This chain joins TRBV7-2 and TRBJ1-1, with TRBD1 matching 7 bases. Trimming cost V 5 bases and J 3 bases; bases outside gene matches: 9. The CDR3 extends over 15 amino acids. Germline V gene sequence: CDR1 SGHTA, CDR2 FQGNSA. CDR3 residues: CASSTQGGSDTEAFF. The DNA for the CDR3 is TGTGCCAGCAGCACCCAGGGGGGTTCAGACACTGAAGCTTTCTTT.

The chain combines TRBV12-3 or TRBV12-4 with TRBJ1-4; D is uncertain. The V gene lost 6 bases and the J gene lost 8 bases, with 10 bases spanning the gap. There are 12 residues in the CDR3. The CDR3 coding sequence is TGTGCCAGCAGCTCCCCCCCGGAAAAACTGTTTTTT. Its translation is CASSSPPEKLFF.

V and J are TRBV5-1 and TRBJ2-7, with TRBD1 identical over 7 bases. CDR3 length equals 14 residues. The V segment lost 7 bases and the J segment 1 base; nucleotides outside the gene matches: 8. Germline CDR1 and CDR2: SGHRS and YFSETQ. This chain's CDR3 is CASRDRVGSYEQYF. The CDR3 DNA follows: TGCGCCAGCCGCGACAGGGTCGGATCCTACGAGCAGTACTTC.

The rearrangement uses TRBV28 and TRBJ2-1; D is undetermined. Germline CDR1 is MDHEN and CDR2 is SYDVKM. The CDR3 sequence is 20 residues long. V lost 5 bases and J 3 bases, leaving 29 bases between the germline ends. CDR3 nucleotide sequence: TGTGCCAGCAGTCAGGTCGGGTTCGGCAGGCGCCTTGCTCGCTACAATGAGCAGTTCTTC. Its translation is CASSQVGFGRRLARYNEQFF.

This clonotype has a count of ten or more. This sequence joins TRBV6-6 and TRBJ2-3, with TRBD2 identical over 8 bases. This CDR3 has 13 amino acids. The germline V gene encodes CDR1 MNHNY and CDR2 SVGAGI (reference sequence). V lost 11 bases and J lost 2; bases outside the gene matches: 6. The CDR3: CAGRGDDTDTQYF. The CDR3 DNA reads TGTGCCGGGCGGGGGGATGACACAGATACGCAGTATTTT.

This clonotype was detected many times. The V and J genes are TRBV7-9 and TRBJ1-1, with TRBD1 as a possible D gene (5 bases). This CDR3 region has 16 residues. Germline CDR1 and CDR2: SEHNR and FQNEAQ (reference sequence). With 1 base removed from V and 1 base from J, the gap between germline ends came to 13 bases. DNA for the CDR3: TGTGCCAGCAGCTTAGAAGGCTACAGGCAGAACACTGAAGCTTTCTTT. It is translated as CASSLEGYRQNTEAFF.

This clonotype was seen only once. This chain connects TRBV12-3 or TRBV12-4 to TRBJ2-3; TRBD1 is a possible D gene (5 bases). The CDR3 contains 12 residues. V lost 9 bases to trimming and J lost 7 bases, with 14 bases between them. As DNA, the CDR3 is TGTGCCAGGAGTGGGGCGGCTAATACGCAGTATTTT. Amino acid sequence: CARSGAANTQYF.

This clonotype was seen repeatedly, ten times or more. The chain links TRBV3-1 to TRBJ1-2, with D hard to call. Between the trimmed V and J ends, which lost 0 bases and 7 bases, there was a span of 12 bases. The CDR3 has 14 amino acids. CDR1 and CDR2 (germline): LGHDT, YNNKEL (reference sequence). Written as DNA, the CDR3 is TGTGCCAGCAGCCAAGAGCGAGAAGTAATTGGCTACACCTTC. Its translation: CASSQEREVIGYTF.

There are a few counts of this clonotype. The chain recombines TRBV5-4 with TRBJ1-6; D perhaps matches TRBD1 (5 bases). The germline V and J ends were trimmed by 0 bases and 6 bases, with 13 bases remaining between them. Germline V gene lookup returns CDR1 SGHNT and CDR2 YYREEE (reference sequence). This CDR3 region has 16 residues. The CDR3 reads CASSLGRGEFNSPLHF. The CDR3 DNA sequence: TGTGCCAGCAGCTTGGGTAGGGGCGAATTTAATTCACCCCTCCACTTT.

For the CDR3, the DNA is TGCAGTGCTAGAGATCACTTTAGGGGATCTGAAGCTTTCTTT. Residues: CSARDHFRGSEAFF. V and J are TRBV20-1 and TRBJ1-1; a weak D match, TRBD1 (5 bases). Germline CDR1 DFQATT, CDR2 SNEGSKA (reference sequence). V dropped 0 bases and J dropped 6 bases, with 14 bases sitting between them. The CDR3 sequence is 14 residues long.

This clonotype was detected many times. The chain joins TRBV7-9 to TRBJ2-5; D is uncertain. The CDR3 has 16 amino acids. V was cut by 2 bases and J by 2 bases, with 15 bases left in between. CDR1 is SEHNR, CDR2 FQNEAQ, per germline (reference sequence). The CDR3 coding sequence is TGTGCCAGCAGCTTAAAACGGACGGAACGACAAGAGACCCAGTACTTC. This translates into CASSLKRTERQETQYF.

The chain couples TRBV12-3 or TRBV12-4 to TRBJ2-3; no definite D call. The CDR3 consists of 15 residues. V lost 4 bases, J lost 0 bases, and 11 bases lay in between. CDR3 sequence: CASSSLLRSTDTQYF. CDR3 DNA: TGTGCCAGCAGTTCCCTCCTCCGGAGCACAGATACGCAGTATTTT.

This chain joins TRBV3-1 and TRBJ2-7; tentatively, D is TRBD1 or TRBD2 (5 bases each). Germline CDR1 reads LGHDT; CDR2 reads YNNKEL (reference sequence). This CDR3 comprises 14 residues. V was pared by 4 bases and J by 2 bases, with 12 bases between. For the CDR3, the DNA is TGTGCCAGCAGCCCGGGGCATCGCGCCTACGAGCAGTACTTC. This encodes CASSPGHRAYEQYF.

The CDR3 protein is CASGRTGGSETQYF. CDR3 DNA: TGCGCCAGCGGAAGGACAGGGGGATCGGAGACCCAGTACTTC. This chain links TRBV5-1 with TRBJ2-5; TRBD1 matches 10 bases. V shed 7 bases and J 5 bases; nucleotides not matched to a gene: 8. The CDR3 covers 14 residues. Germline CDR1 is SGHRS and CDR2 is YFSETQ. The full variable domain, in which reference TRBV5-1 and TRBJ2-5 provide the parts outside the CDR3, is KAGVTQTPRYLIKTRGQQVTLSCSPISGHRSVSWYQQTPGQGLQFLFEYFSETQRNKGNFPGRFSGRQFSNSRSEMNVSTLELGDSALYLCASGRTGGSETQYFGPGTRLLVL.

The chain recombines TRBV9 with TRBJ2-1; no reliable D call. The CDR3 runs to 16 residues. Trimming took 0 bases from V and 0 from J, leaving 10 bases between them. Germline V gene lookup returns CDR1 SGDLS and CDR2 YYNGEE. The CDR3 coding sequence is TGTGCCAGCAGCGTAGGTGTGGTGGCCTCCTACAATGAGCAGTTCTTC. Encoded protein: CASSVGVVASYNEQFF.

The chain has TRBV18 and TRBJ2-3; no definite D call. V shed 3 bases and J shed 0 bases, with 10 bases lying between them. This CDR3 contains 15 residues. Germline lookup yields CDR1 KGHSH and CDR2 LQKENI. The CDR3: CASSPTRRSTDTQYF. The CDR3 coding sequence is TGTGCCAGCTCACCCACTCGACGGAGCACAGATACGCAGTATTTT.

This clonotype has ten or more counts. CDR3 DNA sequence: TGTGCCAGCAGTGTCCGGGACAGGGGTAATTATAGCAATCAGCCCCAGCATTTT. It translates to CASSVRDRGNYSNQPQHF. The chain has TRBV25-1 and TRBJ1-5, with 10 positions matching TRBD1. Trimming took 4 bases from V and 0 from J; bases not matched to a gene: 9. There are 18 residues in the CDR3. Germline V gene lookup returns CDR1 MGHDK and CDR2 SYGVNS. Drawing the rest from reference TRBV25-1 and TRBJ1-5, the complete variable domain is EADIYQTPRYLVIGTGKKITLECSQTMGHDKMYWYQQDPGMELHLIHYSYGVNSTEKGDLSSESTVSRIRTEHFPLTLESARPSHTSQYLCASSVRDRGNYSNQPQHFGDGTRLSIL.

Written as DNA, the CDR3 is TGTGCCAGCAGCTCCGACAGGGCTCAGCCCCAGCATTTT. Translation gives CASSSDRAQPQHF. The chain combines TRBV7-9 with TRBJ1-5, with 7 bases lining up with TRBD1. Germline V gene data show CDR1 as SEHNR and CDR2 as FQNEAQ (reference sequence). The CDR3 is 13 residues long. The trim removed 4 bases at V and 6 bases at J, leaving 3 bases unmatched.

The CDR3 region is CATSGLAGTDTQYF. CDR3 nucleotide sequence: TGTGCCACCAGTGGACTAGCGGGCACAGATACGCAGTATTTT. The chain carries TRBV24-1 and TRBJ2-3; 9 bases match TRBD2. This CDR3 spans 14 amino acids. After removal of 5 bases from V and 1 base from J, the junction contained 0 bases not matched to a gene. Germline V gene data show CDR1 as KGHDR and CDR2 as SFDVKD.

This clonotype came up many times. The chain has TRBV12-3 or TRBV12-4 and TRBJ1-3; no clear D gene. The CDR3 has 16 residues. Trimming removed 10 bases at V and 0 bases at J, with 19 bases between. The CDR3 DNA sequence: TGTGCCAACCAGCCTCCCCCCTGGGGCTCTGGAAACACCATATATTTT. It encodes CANQPPPWGSGNTIYF.

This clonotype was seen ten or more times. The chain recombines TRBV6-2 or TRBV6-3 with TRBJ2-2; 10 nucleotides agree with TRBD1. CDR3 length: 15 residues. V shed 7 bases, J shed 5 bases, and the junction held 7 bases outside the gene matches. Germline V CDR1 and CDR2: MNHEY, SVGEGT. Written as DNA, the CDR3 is TGTGCCAGCAACTTGGGGACAGGGGAGACCGGGGAGCTGTTTTTT. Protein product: CASNLGTGETGELFF.

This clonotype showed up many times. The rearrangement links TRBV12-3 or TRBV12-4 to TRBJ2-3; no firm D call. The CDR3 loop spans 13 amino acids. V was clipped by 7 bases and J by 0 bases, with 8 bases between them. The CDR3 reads CASKLGSTDTQYF. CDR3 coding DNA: TGTGCCAGCAAGCTTGGCAGCACAGATACGCAGTATTTT.

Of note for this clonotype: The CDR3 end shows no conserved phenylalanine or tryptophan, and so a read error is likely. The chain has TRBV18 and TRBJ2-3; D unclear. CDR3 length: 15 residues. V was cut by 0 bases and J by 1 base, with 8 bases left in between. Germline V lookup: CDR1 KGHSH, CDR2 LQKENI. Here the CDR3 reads CASSPPGQGTDTQYL. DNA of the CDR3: TGTGCCAGCTCACCACCCGGGCAGGGCACAGATACGCAGTATTTA.

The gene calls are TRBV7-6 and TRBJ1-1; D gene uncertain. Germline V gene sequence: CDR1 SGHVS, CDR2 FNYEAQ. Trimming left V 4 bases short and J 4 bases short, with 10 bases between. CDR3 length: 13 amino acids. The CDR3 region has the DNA TGTGCCAGCAGCTCTTACGGAAGCACTGAAGCTTTCTTT. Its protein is CASSSYGSTEAFF.

DNA of the CDR3: TGTGCCAGCAGTTACGCGAGACAGGGGGCGGAAAATGGCTACACCTTC. It specifies CASSYARQGAENGYTF. V and J are TRBV6-2 or TRBV6-3 and TRBJ1-2, with TRBD1 matching 10 bases. J lost 6 bases, V lost 2 bases, and 9 bases had no gene match. CDR3 length: 16 residues. Germline CDR1 reads MNHEY; CDR2 reads SVGEGT.

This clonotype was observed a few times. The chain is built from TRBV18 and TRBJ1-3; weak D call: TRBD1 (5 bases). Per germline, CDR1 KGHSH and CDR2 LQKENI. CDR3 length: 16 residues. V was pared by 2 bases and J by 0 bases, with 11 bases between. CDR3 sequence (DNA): TGTGCCAGCTCACCATGGGACGTAGCCTCTGGAAACACCATATATTTT. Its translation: CASSPWDVASGNTIYF.

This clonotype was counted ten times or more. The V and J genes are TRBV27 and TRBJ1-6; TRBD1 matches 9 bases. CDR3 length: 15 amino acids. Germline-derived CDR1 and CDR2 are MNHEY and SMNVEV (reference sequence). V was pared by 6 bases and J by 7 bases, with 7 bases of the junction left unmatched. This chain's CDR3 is CASRTTGGFNSPLHF. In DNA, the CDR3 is TGTGCCAGCAGGACTACAGGGGGCTTCAATTCACCCCTCCACTTT.

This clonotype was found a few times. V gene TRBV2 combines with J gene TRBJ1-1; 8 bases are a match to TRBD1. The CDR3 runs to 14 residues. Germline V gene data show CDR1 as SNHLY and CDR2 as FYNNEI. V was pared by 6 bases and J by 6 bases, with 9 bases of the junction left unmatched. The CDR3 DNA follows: TGTGCCAGCAGCTTCGACAGGGGCCTACCTGAAGCTTTCTTT. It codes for CASSFDRGLPEAFF.

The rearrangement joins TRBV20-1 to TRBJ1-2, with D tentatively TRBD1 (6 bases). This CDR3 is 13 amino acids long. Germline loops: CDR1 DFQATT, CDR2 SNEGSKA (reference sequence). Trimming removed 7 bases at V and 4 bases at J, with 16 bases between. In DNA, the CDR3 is TGCAGTGTCGAGGGCGACAGGAGCTATGGCTACACCTTC. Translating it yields CSVEGDRSYGYTF.